The rows below give T cell receptor beta chains drawn from one sample of a study of cytomegalovirus exposure and HLA in healthy donors. Generated by immunoSEQ multiplex PCR, the TCRdb table keeps only in-frame clones and is missing some. Altogether some 79,000 clones are present, approximately 94% being singletons, with the ten largest covering about 3.5%. Sequenced: PBMCs. The receptors come from a woman younger than 30 in good health and CMV-seropositive. CDR3s include the opening cysteine and the closing phenylalanine or tryptophan. Fields, in order: clone size, V gene, CDR3 length, CDR3 protein. The listing skips clone size in some rows; elsewhere it reads once, few, many or a size class.

size: once; V: TRBV6-5; length: 15; CDR3: CASSGGQGLGTEAFF
size: -; V: TRBV7-6; length: 12; CDR3: CASGTAVSPLHF
size: -; V: TRBV25-1; length: 14; CDR3: CASSETGTLTEAFF
size: -; V: TRBV21-1; length: 14; CDR3: CASSKWDTRYGYTF
size: -; V: TRBV4-2; length: 18; CDR3: CASSQGLAGGGSYNEQFF
size: -; V: TRBV7-9; length: 15; CDR3: CASSHRDRAGETQYF
size: -; V: TRBV19; length: 14; CDR3: CASTSGTGSYEQYF
size: -; V: TRBV18; length: 16; CDR3: CASSRQGTSGNYEQYF
size: -; V: TRBV5-4; length: 16; CDR3: CASSSLYRSSYNEQFF
size: -; V: TRBV28; length: 12; CDR3: CASRRQDPSAFF
size: -; V: TRBV4-1; length: 14; CDR3: CASSQRTGAYEQYF
size: -; V: TRBV5-1; length: 13; CDR3: CASSKEQGREQFF
size: -; V: TRBV5-1; length: 16; CDR3: CASSRRTSGGQETQYF
size: -; V: TRBV2; length: 13; CDR3: CASTSGAQREQYF
size: -; V: TRBV6-1; length: 14; CDR3: CASSADRNTGELFF
size: -; V: TRBV23-1; length: 18; CDR3: CASSQTSVWRMLYNEQFF
size: -; V: TRBV15; length: 15; CDR3: CATSRGGTGAYEQYF
size: -; V: TRBV18; length: 15; CDR3: CASSPLGTSNQPQHF
size: -; V: TRBV6-6; length: 15; CDR3: CASSRTGTGKETQYF
size: -; V: TRBV5-8; length: 16; CDR3: CASRTLRRGLGTEAFF
size: -; V: TRBV2; length: 15; CDR3: CASSGSAGGRETQYF
size: -; V: TRBV19; length: 15; CDR3: CASRALWGVDQPQHF
size: -; V: TRBV10-3; length: 13; CDR3: CAISGQLEQPQHF
size: -; V: TRBV4-2; length: 14; CDR3: CASSQAIALGELFF
size: -; V: TRBV29-1; length: 16; CDR3: CSVEEFVGLQGGEAFF
size: -; V: TRBV5-5; length: 14; CDR3: CASFLDTPYNEQFF
size: -; V: TRBV2; length: 13; CDR3: CAGKQGTGEKLFF
size: -; V: TRBV19; length: 13; CDR3: CASSTGQGYEQYF
size: -; V: TRBV27; length: 11; CDR3: CASSLGGEQYF
size: once; V: TRBV19; length: 10; CDR3: CAVGAGELFF
size: -; V: TRBV6-4; length: 16; CDR3: CASSDHYGGGADTQYF
size: -; V: TRBV9; length: 16; CDR3: CASSVGNSGRSGEQYF
size: -; V: TRBV4-1; length: 17; CDR3: CASSQEAAGGTDDEQFF
size: -; V: TRBV11-3; length: 17; CDR3: CASSSEESGVYNSPLHF
size: -; V: TRBV28; length: 15; CDR3: CASSSRGRADEKLFF
size: -; V: TRBV13; length: 14; CDR3: CASSSLRVRYGYTF
size: -; V: TRBV18; length: 16; CDR3: CASSLFDGGREETQYF
size: -; V: TRBV5-1; length: 16; CDR3: CASSSLLAGLYNEQFF
size: -; V: TRBV6-5; length: 15; CDR3: CASSSGDRVYSPLHF
size: -; V: TRBV29-1; length: 13; CDR3: CSGDGGSYNEQFF
size: -; V: TRBV25-1; length: 14; CDR3: CASSKQGARDTQYF
size: -; V: TRBV10-3; length: 17; CDR3: CAISVPPYRSHHNEQFF
size: -; V: TRBV5-6; length: 13; CDR3: CASTGPTNEKLFF
size: once; V: TRBV27; length: 14; CDR3: CASSSGVGFAEAFF
size: -; V: TRBV28; length: 12; CDR3: CASVSGDTEAFF
size: once; V: TRBV6-1; length: 16; CDR3: CASSELGQKLNQPQHF
size: -; V: TRBV10-3; length: 16; CDR3: CAISKATSGSRETQYF
size: -; V: TRBV9; length: 16; CDR3: CASSPSGYQSTDTQYF
size: -; V: TRBV7-7; length: 14; CDR3: CASRAGVPNYGYTF